The source of this T cell receptor (beta chain) is a study of CD8+CD57+ T cells in acquired aplastic anemia (dated by TCRdb to 2016 to 2019). For context, the study as a whole: On average, sorted CD4+ and CD8+ cells yielded about 3 ug of extracted DNA, with a range of 0.2 to 27.4 ug. A CD8+CD57+ expansion meant a frequency higher than the mean frequency seen in healthy subjects. The paper's findings and limits, for the study overall: Although 25 to 30 CD8+ CDR3 sequences were shared by patients and controls, these sequences appeared highly expressed in patients and within the immunodominant clones of patients. Patients and healthy controls showed no significant difference in CD8+ Simpson's diversity (P=0.060).

Spanning cysteine to phenylalanine, the CDR3 consists of 14 amino acids. The DNA shown is the 42-base CDR3, in frame from base 1. The germline V gene yields KGHDR for CDR1 and SFDVKD for CDR2. Trimming takes 1 base from V and 4 bases from J, and the germline ends sit 9 bases apart. The patients picked for sequencing were ones in whom flow cytometry had shown an expansion of CD8+CD57+ cells. Every patient had a diagnosis of severe acquired aplastic anemia based on International Study of Aplastic Anemia and Agranulocytosis and Camitta criteria. No therapy had been received by the patients at the time of blood sampling. TCR repertoires of sorted CD4+ and CD8+ blood T cells from severe aplastic anemia patients and healthy subjects were deep-sequenced in the study. Patients were enrolled under clinicaltrials.gov protocols 00001620, 01623167, 00001397, 00071045, 00081523 and 00961064 in the USA. Ficoll-Paque density gradient centrifugation was used to isolate peripheral blood mononuclear cells. Before DNA extraction, CD4+ and CD8+ T cells were sorted with FACS or magnetic beads.

TCR beta VDJ combination and CDR3 sequence profiling used genomic DNA as the template. An Illumina HiSeq 2000 was used for TCR repertoire sequencing. Per the source publication's procedure: TRBV/TRBJ rearrangement plots, CDR3 size and DJ length profiles, and Simpson's diversity index were used to assess repertoires. The immunodominant clone was defined as the most abundant DNA sequence in deep sequencing data. CDR3 amino acid sequences were checked for sharing across subjects and were also compared against the VDJdb database and published repertoires. TCRdb redid the processing of the public reads, applying fastp at Q25 and MiXCR, and retained in-frame beta chains. Each record represents a unique CDR3 protein, reported with the most common genes and DNA among its rows. Clone size and V and J calls follow TCRdb, not the original study. Across this sample there are about 98,000 distinct CDR3 sequences, with 55% to 70% seen only once. 65% of the sample lies in the top ten.

Details on this clonotype: The clone's antigen remains unknown. No much larger clone is present one base from it, and per-base qualities are unavailable.

Source material: sorted CD4+, CD8+, or CD8+CD57+ T cells (not recorded which) from PBMCs. This receptor was taken from a human donor with aplastic anemia. The chain employs TRBV24-1 and TRBJ1-2; the D gene is perhaps TRBD1, from 6 matching bases. The CDR3 here reads CATSDFRGGYGYTF. The bases are TGTGCCACCAGTGATTTCAGGGGAGGCTATGGCTACACCTTC.